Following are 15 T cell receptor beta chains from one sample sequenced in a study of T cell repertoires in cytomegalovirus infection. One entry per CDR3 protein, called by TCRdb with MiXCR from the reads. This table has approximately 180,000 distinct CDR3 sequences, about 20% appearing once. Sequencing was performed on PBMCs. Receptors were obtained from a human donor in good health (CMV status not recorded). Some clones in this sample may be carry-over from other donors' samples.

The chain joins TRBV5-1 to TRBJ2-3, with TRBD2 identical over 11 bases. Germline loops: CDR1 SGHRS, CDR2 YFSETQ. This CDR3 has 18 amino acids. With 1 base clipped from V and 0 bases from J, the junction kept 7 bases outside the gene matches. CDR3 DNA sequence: TGCGCCAGCAGCTTGAGACCTCGGACTAGCGGGAGCACAGATACGCAGTATTTT. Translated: CASSLRPRTSGSTDTQYF.

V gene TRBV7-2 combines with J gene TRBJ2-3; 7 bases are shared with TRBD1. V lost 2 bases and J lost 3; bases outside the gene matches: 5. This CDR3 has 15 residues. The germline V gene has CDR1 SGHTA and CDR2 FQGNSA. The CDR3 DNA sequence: TGTGCCAGCAGCTTAAGCAGGGGGAGAACAGATACGCAGTATTTT. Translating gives CASSLSRGRTDTQYF. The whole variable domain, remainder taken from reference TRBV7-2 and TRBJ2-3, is GAGVSQSPSNKVTEKGKDVELRCDPISGHTALYWYRQSLGQGLEFLIYFQGNSAPDKSGLPSDRFSAERTGGSVSTLTIQRTQQEDSAVYLCASSLSRGRTDTQYFGPGTRLTVL.

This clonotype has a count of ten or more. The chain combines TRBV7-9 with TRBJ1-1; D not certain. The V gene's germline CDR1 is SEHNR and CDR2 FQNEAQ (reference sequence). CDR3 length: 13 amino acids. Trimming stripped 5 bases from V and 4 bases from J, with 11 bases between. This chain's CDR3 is CASSGGGSTEAFF. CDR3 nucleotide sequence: TGTGCCAGCAGCGGAGGAGGTAGCACTGAAGCTTTCTTT. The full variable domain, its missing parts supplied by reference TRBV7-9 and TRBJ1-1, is DTGVSQNPRHKITKRGQNVTFRCDPISEHNRLYWYRQTLGQGPEFLTYFQNEAQLEKSRLLSDRFSAERPKGSFSTLEIQRTEQGDSAMYLCASSGGGSTEAFFGQGTRLTVV.

This chain's CDR3 is CASSQWGINEQYF. Written as DNA, the CDR3 is TGTGCCAGCAGCCAGTGGGGTATCAACGAGCAGTACTTC. V gene TRBV3-1 combines with J gene TRBJ2-7; D is unclear. V was cut by 3 bases and J by 5 bases, with 11 bases left in between. This CDR3 contains 13 residues. Germline CDR1 LGHDT, CDR2 YNNKEL (reference sequence).

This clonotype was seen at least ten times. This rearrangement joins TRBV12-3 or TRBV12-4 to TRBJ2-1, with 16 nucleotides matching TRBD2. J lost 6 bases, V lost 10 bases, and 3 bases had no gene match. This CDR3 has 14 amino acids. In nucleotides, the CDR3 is TGTGCCACCGGGACTAGCGGGGGGGTCAATGAGCAGTTCTTC. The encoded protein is CATGTSGGVNEQFF.

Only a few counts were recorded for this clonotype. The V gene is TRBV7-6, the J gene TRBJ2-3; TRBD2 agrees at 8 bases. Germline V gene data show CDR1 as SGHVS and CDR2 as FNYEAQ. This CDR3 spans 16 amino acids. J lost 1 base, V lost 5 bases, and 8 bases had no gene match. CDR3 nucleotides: TGTGCCAGCAGCAACCGACTAGCGAGTCGCACAGATACGCAGTATTTT. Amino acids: CASSNRLASRTDTQYF.

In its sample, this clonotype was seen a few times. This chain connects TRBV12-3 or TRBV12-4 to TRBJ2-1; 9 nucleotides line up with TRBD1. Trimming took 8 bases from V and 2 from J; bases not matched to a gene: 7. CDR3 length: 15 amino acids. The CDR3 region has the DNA TGTGCCAGCCGAAGCGGGACAGGGCCCTACAATGAGCAGTTCTTC. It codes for CASRSGTGPYNEQFF.

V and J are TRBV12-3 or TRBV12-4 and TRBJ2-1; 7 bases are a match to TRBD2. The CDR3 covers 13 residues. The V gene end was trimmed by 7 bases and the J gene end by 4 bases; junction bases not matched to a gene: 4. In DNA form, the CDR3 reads TGTGCCAGCAAGCTAGCGGTTTACAATGAGCAGTTCTTC. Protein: CASKLAVYNEQFF.

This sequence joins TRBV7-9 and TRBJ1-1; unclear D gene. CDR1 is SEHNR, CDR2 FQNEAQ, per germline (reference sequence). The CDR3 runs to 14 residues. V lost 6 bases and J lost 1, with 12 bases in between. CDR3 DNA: TGTGCCAGCAGTCCACGGACTCCGAACACTGAAGCTTTCTTT. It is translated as CASSPRTPNTEAFF.

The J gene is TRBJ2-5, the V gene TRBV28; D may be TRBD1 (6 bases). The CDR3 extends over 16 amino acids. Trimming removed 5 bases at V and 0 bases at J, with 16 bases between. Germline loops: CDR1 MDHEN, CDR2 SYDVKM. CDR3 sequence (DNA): TGTGCCAGCAGTCCCGACGGACAGTGGTACCAAGAGACCCAGTACTTC. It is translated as CASSPDGQWYQETQYF.

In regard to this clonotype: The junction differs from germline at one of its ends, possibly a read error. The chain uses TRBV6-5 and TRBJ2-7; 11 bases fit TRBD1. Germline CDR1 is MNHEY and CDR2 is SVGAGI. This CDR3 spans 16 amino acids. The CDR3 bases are TGTGCCAGCTGTTACACCTTGGGACAGGGGGTCCCCGAGCAGTACTTC. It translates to CASCYTLGQGVPEQYF.

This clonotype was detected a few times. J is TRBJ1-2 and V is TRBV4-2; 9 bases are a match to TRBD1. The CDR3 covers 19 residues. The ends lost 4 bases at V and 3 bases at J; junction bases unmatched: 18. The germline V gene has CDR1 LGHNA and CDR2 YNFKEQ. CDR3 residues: CASSRMGGGQGGSDYGYTF. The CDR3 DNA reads TGTGCCAGCAGCCGTATGGGAGGGGGACAGGGAGGTAGCGACTATGGCTACACCTTC.

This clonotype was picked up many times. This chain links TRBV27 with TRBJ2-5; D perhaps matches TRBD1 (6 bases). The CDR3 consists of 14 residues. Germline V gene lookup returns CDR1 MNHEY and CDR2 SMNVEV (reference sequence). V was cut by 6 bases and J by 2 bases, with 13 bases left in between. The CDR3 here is CASSPGQIQETQYF. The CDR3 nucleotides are TGTGCCAGCAGCCCCGGACAGATACAAGAGACCCAGTACTTC.

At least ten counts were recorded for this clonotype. The CDR3 bases are TGTGCCAGCAGCACCTCGACAGGGTCGCAGTATTTT. Its translation: CASSTSTGSQYF. This rearrangement joins TRBV7-3 to TRBJ2-3, with 7 bases lining up with TRBD1. CDR1 is SGHTA, CDR2 FQGTGA, per germline. The CDR3 sequence is 12 residues long. Unmatched junction bases numbered 6, after V lost 5 bases and J lost 10 bases.

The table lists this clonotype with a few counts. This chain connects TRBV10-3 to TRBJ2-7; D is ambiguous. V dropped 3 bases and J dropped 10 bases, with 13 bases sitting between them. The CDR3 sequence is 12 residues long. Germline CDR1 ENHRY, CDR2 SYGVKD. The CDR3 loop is CAISESLVDQYF. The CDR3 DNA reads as TGTGCCATCAGTGAATCCCTTGTCGATCAGTACTTC.